This T cell receptor (beta chain) derives from a study of T cells in localized non-small cell lung cancer. The study's findings and limits: The study detected a median approximately 54 of the top 100 tumor clones in adjacent lung.

Remarks on this clone: Antigen: not known.

TCRdb's copy holds only in-frame clones and misses some; the assay was immunoSEQ multiplex PCR. In the table there are approximately 26,000 clones, around four fifths of which are singletons. The germline V gene has CDR1 MDHEN and CDR2 SYDVKM. The CDR3 is 16 residues long. The V segment lost 1 base and the J segment 3 bases; nucleotides outside the gene matches: 6. This rearrangement joins TRBV28 to TRBJ1-2, with 9 bases aligning to TRBD1. The sequence came from a woman aged 40-69 years with stage I lung adenocarcinoma. Sequencing was performed on peripheral blood, taken before any cancer treatment. CDR3 nucleotide sequence: TGTGCCAGCAGTTTATACCCGGGACAGGGCCACTATGGCTACACCTTC. This gives the protein CASSLYPGQGHYGYTF.